A single sample is the source of the 26 T cell receptor beta chains below, sequenced in a study of blood T cell repertoires in COVID-19. Clones were sequenced by immunoSEQ multiplex PCR, and TCRdb holds only the in-frame ones, with some missing. The sample has around 310,000 clones; around 87% are singletons. What was sequenced was peripheral blood. Every receptor here comes from a woman in her thirties or forties with COVID-19, enrolled during active disease.

The J gene is TRBJ1-3, the V gene TRBV25-1; weak D call: TRBD1 (6 bases). Germline CDR1 reads MGHDK; CDR2 reads SYGVNS. The CDR3 extends over 18 amino acids. Trimming pared 1 base from V and 0 bases from J, leaving 16 bases between. CDR3 DNA sequence: TGTGCCAGCAGTGAATCGGGCAGGGGCCAAATCTCTGGAAACACCATATATTTT. It encodes CASSESGRGQISGNTIYF. The variable domain in full, completed from reference TRBV25-1 and TRBJ1-3, reads EADIYQTPRYLVIGTGKKITLECSQTMGHDKMYWYQQDPGMELHLIHYSYGVNSTEKGDLSSESTVSRIRTEHFPLTLESARPSHTSQYLCASSESGRGQISGNTIYFGEGSWLTVV.

The chain couples TRBV6-1 to TRBJ2-7, with D possibly matching TRBD1 (6 bases). This CDR3 is built from 15 residues. Germline loops: CDR1 MNHNS, CDR2 SASEGT. The V end was cut by 6 bases, the J end by 0 bases, with 15 bases between. CDR3 protein: CASRGPMTGSYEQYF. The CDR3 region has the DNA TGTGCCAGCAGGGGACCAATGACAGGCTCCTACGAGCAGTACTTC.

This rearrangement joins TRBV28 to TRBJ1-4; no clear D gene. Trimming cost V 2 bases and J 8 bases, with 6 bases left between them. Germline CDR1 MDHEN, CDR2 SYDVKM. CDR3 length: 12 residues. The chain's CDR3 is CASSLSREKLFF. The CDR3 DNA reads TGTGCCAGCAGTTTAAGTAGAGAAAAACTGTTTTTT.

The rearrangement uses TRBV18 and TRBJ1-6; 9 nucleotides agree with TRBD1. The CDR3 runs to 17 residues. Germline CDR1 reads KGHSH; CDR2 reads LQKENI. V shed 2 bases and J 8 bases; nucleotides not matched to a gene: 10. CDR3 coding DNA: TGTGCCAGCTCACCAGTCCCGGGACAGGGTTTCGATTCACCCCTCCACTTT. Its translation: CASSPVPGQGFDSPLHF.

V gene TRBV7-2 combines with J gene TRBJ2-6; TRBD2 might be the D (6 bases). Trimming removed 5 bases at V and 0 bases at J, with 17 bases between. This CDR3 spans 18 amino acids. Germline V gene sequence: CDR1 SGHTA, CDR2 FQGNSA. In DNA form, the CDR3 reads TGTGCCAGCAGCCCGCAAGGCGGGGTTGGCTCTGGGGCCAACGTCCTGACTTTC. This encodes CASSPQGGVGSGANVLTF.

V and J are TRBV2 and TRBJ2-3, with 9 positions matching TRBD2. Germline V gene lookup returns CDR1 SNHLY and CDR2 FYNNEI. V lost 6 bases and J lost 4; bases outside the gene matches: 11. This CDR3 has 16 residues. This chain's CDR3 is CASSVADSGSPDTQYF. The CDR3 DNA follows: TGTGCCAGCAGCGTCGCGGATAGCGGGAGTCCAGATACGCAGTATTTT.

This chain connects TRBV15 to TRBJ1-4, with TRBD1 matching 7 bases. Looked up from germline, CDR1 is LNHNV and CDR2 is YYDKDF (reference sequence). This CDR3 has 16 residues. V trimming: 4 bases; J trimming: 2 bases; junction bases outside the gene matches: 7. The CDR3 spells CATSTGDRATNEKLFF. In DNA form, the CDR3 reads TGTGCCACCAGCACCGGAGACAGGGCCACTAATGAAAAACTGTTTTTT.

The chain recombines TRBV6-4 with TRBJ1-2; 7 bases align to TRBD1. This CDR3 comprises 15 residues. V shed 6 bases, J shed 7 bases, and the junction held 14 bases outside the gene matches. Germline CDR1 and CDR2: MRHNA and SNTAGT. CDR3 coding DNA: TGTGCCAGCAGGAGCGACAGGGAAGTAGAGAGTGGCTACACCTTC. As protein: CASRSDREVESGYTF.

The chain has TRBV27 and TRBJ2-7, with TRBD1 matching over 8 bases. After removal of 5 bases from V and 6 bases from J, the junction contained 12 bases not matched to a gene. There are 15 residues in the CDR3. Germline CDR1 reads MNHEY; CDR2 reads SMNVEV (reference sequence). The CDR3 DNA is TGTGCCAGCAGTCCCGATCGGCCAGGGGGCGGCGAGCAGTACTTC. Translated, it gives CASSPDRPGGGEQYF.

The V gene is TRBV24-1, the J gene TRBJ2-3, with TRBD1 as a possible D gene (6 bases). CDR3 length equals 16 residues. From germline, CDR1 is KGHDR and CDR2 SFDVKD. The ends were cut back, 4 bases at V and 0 bases at J, with 13 bases in the middle. The CDR3 DNA sequence: TGTGCCACCAGTGACCCAGGGGTGTCTAGCACAGATACGCAGTATTTT. Protein product: CATSDPGVSSTDTQYF.

The chain uses TRBV18 and TRBJ1-2, with 7 bases fitting TRBD1. CDR1 and CDR2 from the germline V gene are KGHSH and LQKENI. V shed 4 bases and J 8 bases; nucleotides not matched to a gene: 10. The CDR3 spans 14 residues. The CDR3 DNA reads as TGTGCCAGCTCACTCGACAGGGTGGGAGGAGGCTACACCTTC. Its protein product is CASSLDRVGGGYTF.

A single count supports this clone. The chain couples TRBV5-5 to TRBJ2-7; weak D call: TRBD1 (7 bases). CDR1 is SGHKS, CDR2 YYEKEE, per germline (reference sequence). V dropped 4 bases and J dropped 1 base, with 15 bases sitting between them. There are 15 residues in the CDR3. In DNA, the CDR3 is TGTGCCAGCAGCCAGGGGGGAATGGGGTCCTACGAGCAGTACTTC. It codes for CASSQGGMGSYEQYF.

This chain uses TRBV28 with TRBJ1-3; 7 bases align to TRBD1. The trim removed 5 bases at V and 1 base at J, leaving 14 bases unmatched. The CDR3 is made up of 18 amino acids. CDR1 is MDHEN and CDR2 is SYDVKM in the germline V gene. The CDR3 sequence: CASSRHFTTGVSGNTIYF. The DNA of the CDR3 is TGTGCCAGCAGTCGTCACTTCACTACAGGGGTTTCTGGAAACACCATATATTTT.

The V and J genes are TRBV30 and TRBJ2-7, with D possibly matching TRBD2 (5 bases). From germline, CDR1 is GTSNPN and CDR2 SVGIG (reference sequence). The CDR3 is made up of 16 amino acids. The germline V and J ends were trimmed by 3 bases and 2 bases, with 20 bases remaining between them. CDR3 coding DNA: TGTGCCTGGAGGGGGAGCAGCCAGCTTTTCCCCTACGAGCAGTACTTC. Protein product: CAWRGSSQLFPYEQYF.

This chain joins TRBV2 and TRBJ1-4, with D tentatively TRBD1 (5 bases). Between the trimmed V and J ends, which lost 6 bases and 6 bases, there was a span of 14 bases. CDR1 and CDR2 from the germline V gene are SNHLY and FYNNEI. The CDR3 has 14 residues. In DNA form, the CDR3 reads TGTGCCAGCAGCGTGGGGCTAAGAGATGAAAAACTGTTTTTT. Translating gives CASSVGLRDEKLFF.

This rearrangement joins TRBV5-5 to TRBJ1-1, with D possibly being TRBD1 (5 bases). In germline, CDR1 is SGHKS, CDR2 YYEKEE (reference sequence). The CDR3 is made up of 15 amino acids. Trimming took 1 base from V and 0 from J, leaving 10 bases between them. The CDR3 sequence: CASSLWSGMNTEAFF. CDR3 DNA sequence: TGTGCCAGCAGCTTGTGGTCAGGGATGAACACTGAAGCTTTCTTT.

This clone was seen just once. V gene TRBV28 combines with J gene TRBJ2-7, with 15 bases fitting TRBD2. Germline assignment: CDR1 MDHEN and CDR2 SYDVKM. With 3 bases clipped from V and 0 bases from J, the junction kept 9 bases outside the gene matches. CDR3 length: 19 residues. Written as DNA, the CDR3 is TGTGCCAGCAGTTTTCTGGGACTAGCGGGGGGCCGCAGCTCCTACGAGCAGTACTTC. The encoded protein is CASSFLGLAGGRSSYEQYF.

The rearrangement joins TRBV6-5 to TRBJ1-1; tentative D call: TRBD1 (5 bases). Trimming removed 2 bases at V and 0 bases at J, with 13 bases between. The germline V gene has CDR1 MNHEY and CDR2 SVGAGI. This CDR3 is built from 16 residues. The CDR3 nucleotides are TGTGCCAGCAGTTACCTATCGGCAGGGATGAACACTGAAGCTTTCTTT. Amino acid sequence: CASSYLSAGMNTEAFF.

The chain links TRBV27 to TRBJ2-7, with TRBD1 matching 8 bases. CDR3 length: 15 residues. Germline lookup yields CDR1 MNHEY and CDR2 SMNVEV (reference sequence). J gave up 2 bases and V 5 bases, and 8 bases lay outside the gene matches. Written as DNA, the CDR3 is TGTGCCAGCAGTCCGTGGACAGGGCCCCCCTACGAGCAGTACTTC. Translating gives CASSPWTGPPYEQYF.

The chain employs TRBV10-3 and TRBJ1-5, with 10 bases that match TRBD1. Germline values: CDR1 ENHRY, CDR2 SYGVKD. The CDR3 totals 15 residues. J gave up 5 bases and V 5 bases, and 6 bases lay outside the gene matches. This chain's CDR3 is CAISQGQGTDQPQHF. The CDR3 region has the DNA TGTGCCATCAGTCAGGGACAGGGGACTGATCAGCCCCAGCATTTT.

V and J are TRBV19 and TRBJ1-1; 7 positions match TRBD1. CDR1 and CDR2 from the germline V gene are LNHDA and SQIVND (reference sequence). This CDR3 region has 14 residues. Losses at the gene ends were 3 bases for V and 3 bases for J; bases not matched to a gene: 4. The CDR3 DNA reads TGTGCCAGTAGTATCCGACAGGGTCACACTGAAGCTTTCTTT. The encoded protein is CASSIRQGHTEAFF.

This clone appeared once. The CDR3 DNA sequence: TGTGCCAGCAGTCTCCGGGATGGCTACACCTTC. Amino acids: CASSLRDGYTF. The chain carries TRBV6-2 or TRBV6-3 and TRBJ1-2; D is undetermined. V gave up 5 bases and J gave up 6 bases, with 7 bases separating them. CDR1 and CDR2 from the germline V gene are MNHEY and SVGEGT. There are 11 residues in the CDR3.

This clone was found a few times. V is TRBV30 and J is TRBJ1-2, with a tentative D call TRBD1 (6 bases). V lost 8 bases, J lost 0 bases, and 16 bases lay in between. Germline V gene lookup returns CDR1 GTSNPN and CDR2 SVGIG (reference sequence). This CDR3 spans 14 amino acids. In DNA form, the CDR3 reads TGTGCCAGGCAGGCGGACAGCTCTAACTATGGCTACACCTTC. This sequence encodes CARQADSSNYGYTF.

The gene calls are TRBV24-1 and TRBJ2-2; D possibly corresponds to TRBD2 (5 bases). The germline V and J ends were trimmed by 4 bases and 4 bases, with 15 bases remaining between them. CDR3 length: 16 residues. Per the germline V gene, CDR1 is KGHDR and CDR2 is SFDVKD. The CDR3 loop is CATSEGLIDSTGELFF. The CDR3 nucleotides are TGTGCCACCAGTGAAGGACTGATAGATAGCACCGGGGAGCTGTTTTTT.

The count of this clone is one. This chain links TRBV5-4 with TRBJ2-3; D is perhaps TRBD2 (5 bases). Germline values: CDR1 SGHNT, CDR2 YYREEE (reference sequence). This CDR3 has 12 amino acids. Trimming stripped 0 bases from V and 9 bases from J, with 8 bases between. The CDR3 protein is CASSLERGTQYF. DNA for the CDR3: TGTGCCAGCAGCTTGGAGAGAGGGACGCAGTATTTT. The whole variable domain, remainder taken from reference TRBV5-4 and TRBJ2-3, is ETGVTQSPTHLIKTRGQQVTLRCSSQSGHNTVSWYQQALGQGPQFIFQYYREEENGRGNFPPRFSGLQFPNYSSELNVNALELDDSALYLCASSLERGTQYFGPGTRLTVL.

V and J are TRBV27 and TRBJ1-1; D gene unclear. The CDR3 sequence is 15 residues long. The germline CDR1 and CDR2 sequences are MNHEY and SMNVEV (reference sequence). V was cut by 3 bases and J by 3 bases, with 14 bases left in between. CDR3 amino acids: CASSFIPPQYTEAFF. CDR3 nucleotide sequence: TGTGCCAGCAGTTTTATCCCCCCACAGTACACTGAAGCTTTCTTT.